This T cell receptor beta chain was captured in a study of cytomegalovirus exposure and HLA in healthy donors. Study findings and constraints: For TCR beta chains, V- and J-gene trimming was later linked to a missense DCLRE1C variant.

It was with 60 Vbeta and 13 Jbeta primers that the PCR ran. Clones were read by immunoSEQ multiplex PCR, and TCRdb kept only the in-frame ones, dropping some. The sample carries about 97,000 clones, 70% to 75% recorded once. This clone was seen a single time. The antigen is undetermined. The origin of this receptor is a man aged 35 to 55 in good health and CMV-seronegative. Input material: PBMCs.

CDR3 region: CASSIAAGRENTIYF. The CDR3 coding sequence is TGCGCCAGCAGCATCGCCGCAGGGCGAGAAAACACCATATATTTT. The chain links TRBV5-1 to TRBJ1-3, with D perhaps matching TRBD1 (5 bases). Per germline, CDR1 SGHRS and CDR2 YFSETQ. V gave up 4 bases and J gave up 6 bases, with 17 bases separating them. The CDR3 is made up of 15 amino acids.